A single sample gave rise to the 19 T cell receptor beta chains below, sequenced in a study of T cells in Graves' hyperthyroidism and ophthalmopathy (dated by TCRdb to about 2019). Receptor amplification or capture employed multiplex PCR. TCRdb shows the sequencer as Illumina HiSeq 2000. TCR beta CDR3 regions were amplified from RNA transcripts. The first round of RT-PCR for the TCR CDR3 was performed with the HTBI primer set and the Qiagen OneStep RT-PCR kit. In-frame beta chains were kept once TCRdb had trimmed the public reads at Q25 with fastp and called clones with MiXCR. Each CDR3 protein gets just one entry, which takes the most common genes and DNA from the rows behind it. A total of some 760,000 distinct CDR3 sequences appear in this sample, 14% of them only once. 10% to 13% of the sample rests with the top ten. The sequencing sample was made of blood. Source of these receptors: a woman aged 18-35 years with Graves' hyperthyroidism.

This clonotype was found many times. The CDR3 loop reads CASSQDRGVSNNEQFF. In DNA, the CDR3 is TGCGCCAGCAGCCAAGATCGGGGGGTATCCAACAATGAGCAGTTCTTC. The chain carries TRBV4-1 and TRBJ2-1, with 7 bases fitting TRBD2. The CDR3 covers 16 residues. The trim removed 0 bases at V and 5 bases at J, leaving 7 bases unmatched. Germline values: CDR1 MGHRA, CDR2 YSYEKL.

The chain employs TRBV12-3 or TRBV12-4 and TRBJ2-3; 15 bases agree with TRBD2. The CDR3 loop spans 17 amino acids. With V trimmed by 3 bases and J by 4 bases, 5 bases remained unmatched. This CDR3 reads CASSFRTSGRAPDTQYF. The CDR3 DNA sequence: TGTGCCAGCAGTTTCCGGACTAGCGGGAGGGCACCAGATACGCAGTATTTT.

This clonotype was recorded a few times. This sequence joins TRBV6-1 and TRBJ1-1, with a possible D match to TRBD1 (6 bases). This CDR3 is built from 14 residues. Germline CDR1 and CDR2: MNHNS and SASEGT. Trimming cost V 7 bases and J 6 bases, with 18 bases left between them. CDR3 sequence: CASKKRGGVPEAFF. CDR3 bases: TGTGCCAGCAAAAAACGAGGGGGGGTCCCTGAAGCTTTCTTT.

In this sample, this clonotype turned up many times. The rearrangement links TRBV3-1 to TRBJ2-5; perhaps TRBD1 as D (6 bases). The V end was cut by 6 bases, the J end by 3 bases, with 8 bases between. The CDR3 extends over 12 amino acids. Germline assignment: CDR1 LGHDT and CDR2 YNNKEL (reference sequence). This CDR3 is CASRRTEETQYF. The CDR3 DNA sequence: TGTGCCAGCAGACGGACAGAAGAGACCCAGTACTTC.

This clonotype was recorded many times. The chain carries TRBV11-2 and TRBJ2-1; D not certain. This CDR3 spans 14 amino acids. The germline V gene has CDR1 SGHAT and CDR2 FQNNGV. Deletions cut 2 bases from V and 8 bases from J, with 13 bases between. The DNA of the CDR3 is TGTGCCAGCAGCTTACGCTCCCACCGGTATGAGCAGTTCTTC. Translation: CASSLRSHRYEQFF.

The chain recombines TRBV20-1 with TRBJ2-1; D may match TRBD1 or TRBD2 (7 bases each). V was clipped by 8 bases and J by 15 bases, with 20 bases between them. Looked up from germline, CDR1 is DFQATT and CDR2 is SNEGSKA (reference sequence). The CDR3 has 11 residues. The CDR3 coding sequence is TGCAGTCACAAAAGAGGGGAGGGGGCGTTCTTC. Its translation is CSHKRGEGAFF.

There are many counts of this clonotype. The rearrangement uses TRBV20-1 and TRBJ2-3; D remains unclear. Per the germline V gene, CDR1 is DFQATT and CDR2 is SNEGSKA (reference sequence). CDR3 length: 14 residues. With 5 bases removed from V and 0 bases from J, the gap between germline ends came to 12 bases. CDR3 protein: CSAPAVFSTDTQYF. The CDR3 DNA is TGCAGTGCTCCCGCGGTATTTAGCACAGATACGCAGTATTTT.

The chain couples TRBV5-1 to TRBJ1-5; 9 bases agree with TRBD1. The CDR3 runs 15 residues. Germline loops: CDR1 SGHRS, CDR2 YFSETQ. Germline trimming cut 2 bases from V and 5 bases from J; bases unmatched to any gene: 5. The CDR3 reads CASSLGTGRDQPQHF. CDR3 DNA: TGCGCCAGCAGCTTAGGGACAGGGAGGGATCAGCCCCAGCATTTT.

As concerns this clonotype: Sequence at one end of the junction differs from germline and may be a read error. V and J are TRBV7-9 and TRBJ1-1; TRBD1 agrees at 10 bases. Germline values: CDR1 SEHNR, CDR2 FQNEAQ (reference sequence). The CDR3 is made up of 15 amino acids. As DNA, the CDR3 is TGTGCCAGCAGCTCCTGGGGACAGGGGAACGCTGAAGCTTTCTTT. Translated, it gives CASSSWGQGNAEAFF.

This clonotype was seen more than once but under ten times. V and J are TRBV6-1 and TRBJ1-5; weak D call: TRBD1 (6 bases). V lost 11 bases to trimming and J lost 2 bases, with 13 bases between them. This CDR3 is built from 13 residues. Germline-derived CDR1 and CDR2 are MNHNS and SASEGT. CDR3 sequence reads: CAVGPGGNQPQHF. Here the CDR3 DNA reads TGTGCCGTTGGGCCAGGGGGCAATCAGCCCCAGCATTTT.

The CDR3, as DNA: TGCGCCAGCAGCTTGGTACCCGGACTAGCGGGAAAAGAGACCCAGTACTTC. Encoded protein: CASSLVPGLAGKETQYF. The J gene is TRBJ2-5, the V gene TRBV5-1, with 12 bases fitting TRBD2. V lost 0 bases, J lost 3 bases, and 6 bases stayed unmatched. This CDR3 contains 17 residues. CDR1 and CDR2 from the germline V gene are SGHRS and YFSETQ.

This clonotype was seen ten or more times. CDR3 coding DNA: TGTGCCAGCAGCCACTCTCCTAGCGGGAGGGGCACAGATACGCAGTATTTT. Its protein product is CASSHSPSGRGTDTQYF. The chain uses TRBV6-2 or TRBV6-3 and TRBJ2-3; 12 bases are shared with TRBD2. V was pared by 6 bases and J by 1 base, with 8 bases of the junction left unmatched. CDR1 and CDR2 from the germline V gene are MNHEY and SVGEGT. CDR3 size: 17 residues.

This clonotype was detected many times. The V gene is TRBV6-2 or TRBV6-3, the J gene TRBJ2-3, with TRBD1 matching over 8 bases. Per the germline V gene, CDR1 is MNHEY and CDR2 is SVGEGT. J gave up 6 bases and V 2 bases, and 7 bases lay outside the gene matches. This CDR3 is built from 15 residues. CDR3 in amino acids: CASSYPTGVADTQYF. The CDR3 nucleotides read TGTGCCAGCAGTTACCCGACAGGGGTGGCGGATACGCAGTATTTT.

This clonotype was seen a handful of times. V gene TRBV20-1 combines with J gene TRBJ1-6; possibly TRBD1 for D (5 bases). The V gene lost 2 bases and the J gene lost 10 bases, with 15 bases spanning the gap. Germline V CDR1 and CDR2: DFQATT, SNEGSKA (reference sequence). The CDR3 runs to 14 residues. In DNA, the CDR3 is TGCAGTGCTAGACCCGGGGGGGGTGGGTCACCCCTCCACTTT. Its translation is CSARPGGGGSPLHF.

This clonotype was picked up a small number of times. CDR3 nucleotides: TGTGCCAGCAGGAGGGGGCAGAACGAGCAGTACTTC. Translating gives CASRRGQNEQYF. This sequence joins TRBV6-1 and TRBJ2-7, with 7 bases that match TRBD1. Germline trimming cut 6 bases from V and 5 bases from J; bases unmatched to any gene: 4. Germline CDR1 and CDR2: MNHNS and SASEGT. The CDR3 is 12 residues long.

Turning to this clonotype: The germline gene is not matched at one end of the junction; a read error may be the cause. The V gene is TRBV28, the J gene TRBJ2-2; TRBD2 is a possible D gene (5 bases). The CDR3 runs to 17 residues. Per the germline V gene, CDR1 is MDHEN and CDR2 is SYDVKM. CDR3 loop: CTSSSASGKLVTGELFF. CDR3 nucleotide sequence: TGTACCAGCAGTTCAGCGTCGGGGAAACTAGTCACCGGGGAGCTGTTTTTT.

This clonotype was picked up a small number of times. The chain recombines TRBV7-9 with TRBJ2-1; D may be TRBD1 (6 bases). The germline V gene has CDR1 SEHNR and CDR2 FQNEAQ (reference sequence). V was pared by 9 bases and J by 5 bases, with 26 bases between. CDR3 size: 17 residues. This CDR3 reads CASTDSYQSTGHNEQFF. DNA for the CDR3: TGTGCCAGTACCGACTCGTACCAATCCACAGGGCACAATGAGCAGTTCTTC.

This clonotype was recorded many times. V gene TRBV20-1 combines with J gene TRBJ1-2; D is undetermined. The CDR3 covers 12 residues. Trimming shortened V by 5 bases and J by 3 bases, and 10 bases separated the two germline ends. CDR1 DFQATT and CDR2 SNEGSKA come from the germline V gene (reference sequence). The DNA of the CDR3 is TGCAGTGCTCCCCGGGAAGACTATGGCTACACCTTC. Protein sequence: CSAPREDYGYTF.

This clonotype was seen at least ten times. This rearrangement joins TRBV12-3 or TRBV12-4 to TRBJ1-1; tentatively, D is TRBD1 (6 bases). The CDR3 sequence is 13 residues long. The V end was cut by 7 bases, the J end by 1 base, with 10 bases between. The DNA for the CDR3 is TGTGCCAGCAAGAAAGGGGGGAACACTGAAGCTTTCTTT. Encoded protein: CASKKGGNTEAFF.